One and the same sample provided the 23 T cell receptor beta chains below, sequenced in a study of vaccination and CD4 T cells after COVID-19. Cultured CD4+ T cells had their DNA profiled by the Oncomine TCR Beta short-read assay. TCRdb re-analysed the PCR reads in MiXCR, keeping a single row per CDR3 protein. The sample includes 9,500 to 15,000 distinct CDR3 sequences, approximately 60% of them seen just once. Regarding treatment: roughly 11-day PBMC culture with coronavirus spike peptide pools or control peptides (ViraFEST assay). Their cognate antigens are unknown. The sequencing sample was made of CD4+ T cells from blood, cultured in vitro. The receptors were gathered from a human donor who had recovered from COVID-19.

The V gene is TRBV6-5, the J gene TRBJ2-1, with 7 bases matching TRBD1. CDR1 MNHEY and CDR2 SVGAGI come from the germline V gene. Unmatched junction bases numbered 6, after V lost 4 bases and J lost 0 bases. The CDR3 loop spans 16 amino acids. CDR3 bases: TGTGCCAGCAGTTCCATCGACAGGGTCTCCTACAATGAGCAGTTCTTC. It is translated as CASSSIDRVSYNEQFF.

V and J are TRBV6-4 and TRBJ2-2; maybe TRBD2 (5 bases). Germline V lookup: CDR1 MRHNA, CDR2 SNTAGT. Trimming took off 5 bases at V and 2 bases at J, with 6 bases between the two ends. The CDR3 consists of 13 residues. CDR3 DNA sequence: TGTGCCAGCAGTACTAGTAACACCGGGGAGCTGTTTTTT. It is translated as CASSTSNTGELFF.

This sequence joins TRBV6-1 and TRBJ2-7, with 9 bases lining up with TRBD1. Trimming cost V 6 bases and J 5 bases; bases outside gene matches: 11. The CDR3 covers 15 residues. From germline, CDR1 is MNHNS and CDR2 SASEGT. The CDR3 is CASSKRGDRDDEQYF. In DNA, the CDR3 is TGTGCCAGCAGCAAACGGGGGGACAGGGACGACGAGCAGTACTTC.

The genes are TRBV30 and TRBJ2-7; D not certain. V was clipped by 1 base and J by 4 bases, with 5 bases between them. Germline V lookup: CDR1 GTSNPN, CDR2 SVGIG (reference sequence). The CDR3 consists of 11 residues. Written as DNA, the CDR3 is TGTGCCTGGAGTGAGGTTTACGAGCAGTACTTC. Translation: CAWSEVYEQYF.

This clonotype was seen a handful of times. The CDR3: CATSRDTEKLFF. The CDR3 coding sequence is TGTGCCACCAGCAGGGACACTGAAAAACTGTTTTTT. The chain is built from TRBV15 and TRBJ1-4; D is perhaps TRBD1 (5 bases). The CDR3 runs 12 residues. Per the germline V gene, CDR1 is LNHNV and CDR2 is YYDKDF (reference sequence). The germline V and J ends were trimmed by 3 bases and 7 bases, with 6 bases remaining between them.

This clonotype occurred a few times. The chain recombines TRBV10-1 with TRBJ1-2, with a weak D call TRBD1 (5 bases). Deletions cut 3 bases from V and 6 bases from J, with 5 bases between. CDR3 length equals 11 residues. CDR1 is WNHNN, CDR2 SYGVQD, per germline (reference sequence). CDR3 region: CASSEGDGYTF. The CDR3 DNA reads TGCGCCAGCAGTGAAGGGGATGGCTACACCTTC.

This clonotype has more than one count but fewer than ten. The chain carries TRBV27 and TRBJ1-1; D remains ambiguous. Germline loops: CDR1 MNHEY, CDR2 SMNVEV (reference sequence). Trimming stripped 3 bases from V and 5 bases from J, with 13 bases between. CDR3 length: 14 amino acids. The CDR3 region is CASSFGESATEAFF. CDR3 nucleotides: TGTGCCAGCAGTTTCGGGGAATCGGCTACTGAAGCTTTCTTT.

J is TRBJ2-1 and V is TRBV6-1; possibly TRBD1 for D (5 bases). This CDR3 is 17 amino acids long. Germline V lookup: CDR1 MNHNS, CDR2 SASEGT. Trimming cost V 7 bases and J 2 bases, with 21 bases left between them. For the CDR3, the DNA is TGTGCCAGCAATCTCATCCCGGGCAGGGCCACCTACAATGAGCAGTTCTTC. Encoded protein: CASNLIPGRATYNEQFF.

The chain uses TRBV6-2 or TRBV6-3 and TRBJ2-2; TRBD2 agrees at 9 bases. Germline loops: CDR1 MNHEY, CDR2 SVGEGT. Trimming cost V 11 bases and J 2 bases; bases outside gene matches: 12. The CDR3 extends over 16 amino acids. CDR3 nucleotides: TGTGCCTCCAGGGGCCTAGCGGGACCAAACACCGGGGAGCTGTTTTTT. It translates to CASRGLAGPNTGELFF.

Here the CDR3 reads CASSTGGLAKNIQYF. The CDR3 DNA reads TGTGCCAGCAGTACGGGGGGGCTAGCCAAAAACATTCAGTACTTC. The chain links TRBV6-1 to TRBJ2-4; 8 nucleotides line up with TRBD2. The CDR3 length is 15 residues. From germline, CDR1 is MNHNS and CDR2 SASEGT. Losses at the gene ends were 5 bases for V and 0 bases for J; bases not matched to a gene: 3.

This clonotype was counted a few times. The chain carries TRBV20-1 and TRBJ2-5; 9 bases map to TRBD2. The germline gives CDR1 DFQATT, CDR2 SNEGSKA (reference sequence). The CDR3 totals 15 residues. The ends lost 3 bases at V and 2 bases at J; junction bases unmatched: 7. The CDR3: CSASDSGSGQETQYF. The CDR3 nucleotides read TGCAGTGCTAGTGATAGCGGGAGTGGGCAAGAGACCCAGTACTTC.

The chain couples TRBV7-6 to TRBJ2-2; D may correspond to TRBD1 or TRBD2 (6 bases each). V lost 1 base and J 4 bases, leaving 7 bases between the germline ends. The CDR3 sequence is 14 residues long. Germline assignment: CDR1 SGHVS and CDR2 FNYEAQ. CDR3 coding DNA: TGTGCCAGCAGCTTAGAGGGGGGCACCGGGGAGCTGTTTTTT. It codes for CASSLEGGTGELFF.

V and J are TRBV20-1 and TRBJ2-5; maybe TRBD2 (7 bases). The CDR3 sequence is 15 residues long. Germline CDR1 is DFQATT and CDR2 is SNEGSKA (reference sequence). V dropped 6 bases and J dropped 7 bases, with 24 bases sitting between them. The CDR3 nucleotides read TGCAGTGCCCCCCGAGGGGGAGGGCCAGAGGGGACCCAGTACTTC. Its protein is CSAPRGGGPEGTQYF.

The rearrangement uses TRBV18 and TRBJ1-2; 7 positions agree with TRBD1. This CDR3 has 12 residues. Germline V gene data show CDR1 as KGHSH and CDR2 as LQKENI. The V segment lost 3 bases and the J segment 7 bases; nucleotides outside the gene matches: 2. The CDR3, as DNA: TGTGCCAGCTCACCCAGGGACAGTGGCTACACCTTC. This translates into CASSPRDSGYTF.

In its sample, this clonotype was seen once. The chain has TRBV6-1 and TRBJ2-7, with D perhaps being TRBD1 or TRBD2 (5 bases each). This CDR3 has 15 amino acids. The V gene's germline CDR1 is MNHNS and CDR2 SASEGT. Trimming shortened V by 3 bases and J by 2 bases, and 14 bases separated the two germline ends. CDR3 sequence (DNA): TGTGCCAGCAGTGACCTAGCTGGGACCCCCTACGAGCAGTACTTC. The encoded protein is CASSDLAGTPYEQYF.

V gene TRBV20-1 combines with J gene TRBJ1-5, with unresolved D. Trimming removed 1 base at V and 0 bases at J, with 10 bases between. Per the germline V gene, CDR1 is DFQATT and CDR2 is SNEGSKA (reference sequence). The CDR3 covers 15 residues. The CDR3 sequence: CSARGPEYSNQPQHF. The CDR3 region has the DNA TGCAGTGCTAGAGGCCCCGAATATAGCAATCAGCCCCAGCATTTT.

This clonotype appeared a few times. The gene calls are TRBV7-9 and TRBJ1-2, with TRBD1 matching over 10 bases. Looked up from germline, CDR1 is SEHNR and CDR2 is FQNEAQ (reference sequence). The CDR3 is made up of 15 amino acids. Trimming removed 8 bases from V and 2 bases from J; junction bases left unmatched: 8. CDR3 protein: CASAERGQGNYGYTF. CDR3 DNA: TGTGCCAGCGCAGAGAGGGGACAGGGGAACTATGGCTACACCTTC.

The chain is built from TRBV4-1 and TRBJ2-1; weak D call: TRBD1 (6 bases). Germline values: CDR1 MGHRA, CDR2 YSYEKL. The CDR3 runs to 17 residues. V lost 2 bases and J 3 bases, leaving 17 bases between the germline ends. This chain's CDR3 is CASSQPTRGRGYNEQFF. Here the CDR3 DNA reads TGCGCCAGCAGCCAACCAACGAGGGGGAGAGGCTACAATGAGCAGTTCTTC.

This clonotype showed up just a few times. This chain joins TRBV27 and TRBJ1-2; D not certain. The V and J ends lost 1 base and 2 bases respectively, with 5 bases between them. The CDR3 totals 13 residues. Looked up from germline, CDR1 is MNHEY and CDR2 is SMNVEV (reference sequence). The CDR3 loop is CASSLWGNYGYTF. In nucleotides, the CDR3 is TGTGCCAGCAGTTTATGGGGAAACTATGGCTACACCTTC.

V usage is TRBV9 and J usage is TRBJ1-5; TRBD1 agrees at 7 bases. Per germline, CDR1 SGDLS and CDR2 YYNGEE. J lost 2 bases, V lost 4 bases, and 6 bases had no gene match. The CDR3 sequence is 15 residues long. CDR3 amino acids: CASSTGVSGNQPQHF. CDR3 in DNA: TGTGCCAGCAGCACAGGGGTTTCGGGCAATCAGCCCCAGCATTTT.

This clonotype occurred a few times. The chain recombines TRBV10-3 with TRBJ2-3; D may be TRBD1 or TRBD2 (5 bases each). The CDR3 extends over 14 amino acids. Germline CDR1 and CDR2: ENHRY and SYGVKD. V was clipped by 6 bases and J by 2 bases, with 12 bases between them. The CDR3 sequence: CAIRPGRPTDTQYF. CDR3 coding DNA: TGTGCCATCAGGCCGGGACGGCCCACAGATACGCAGTATTTT.

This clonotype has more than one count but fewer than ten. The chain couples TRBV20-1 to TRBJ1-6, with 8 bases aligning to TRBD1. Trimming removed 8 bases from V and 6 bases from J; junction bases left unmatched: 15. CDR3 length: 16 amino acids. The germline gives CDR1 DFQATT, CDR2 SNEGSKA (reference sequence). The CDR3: CSLTGAAMVGNSPLHF. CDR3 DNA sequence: TGCAGTCTGACAGGGGCCGCAATGGTCGGTAATTCACCCCTCCACTTT.

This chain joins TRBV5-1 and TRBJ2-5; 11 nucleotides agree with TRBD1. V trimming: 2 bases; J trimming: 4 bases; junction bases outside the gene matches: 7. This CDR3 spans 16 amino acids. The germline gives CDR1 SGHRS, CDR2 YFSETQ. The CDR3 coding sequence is TGCGCCAGCAGCTTATACGGACAGGGGGCGGGAGAGACCCAGTACTTC. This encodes CASSLYGQGAGETQYF.